The 26 T cell receptor beta chains in this list originate from one sample, sequenced in a study of T cell repertoires in cytomegalovirus infection. TCRdb called the reads again in MiXCR, with one record for every CDR3 protein. The data hold 400,000 or so distinct CDR3 sequences, with around 18% observed a single time. Sequenced: PBMCs. The receptor set was obtained from a human donor in good health (CMV status not recorded). Some clones in this sample may be carry-over from other donors' samples.

This clonotype appeared many times. The genes are TRBV7-2 and TRBJ2-7; no definite D call. The CDR3 runs 12 residues. Per germline, CDR1 SGHTA and CDR2 FQGNSA. V was clipped by 5 bases and J by 5 bases, with 10 bases between them. CDR3 in amino acids: CASSDQMNEQYF. CDR3 sequence (DNA): TGTGCCAGCAGCGACCAGATGAACGAGCAGTACTTC.

The chain couples TRBV11-2 to TRBJ2-1, with D perhaps given as TRBD1 or TRBD2 (6 bases each). The ends were cut back, 2 bases at V and 9 bases at J, with 14 bases in the middle. Germline values: CDR1 SGHAT, CDR2 FQNNGV. The length of the CDR3 is 14 residues. The CDR3 DNA reads as TGTGCCAGCAGCTTAATCCGGGGGCGGGGTGAGCAGTTCTTC. Translating gives CASSLIRGRGEQFF.

This clonotype was counted at least ten times. This chain uses TRBV5-1 with TRBJ2-3; D gene ambiguous. V lost 0 bases and J lost 3, with 8 bases in between. This CDR3 has 14 residues. Germline V gene sequence: CDR1 SGHRS, CDR2 YFSETQ. The CDR3 nucleotides read TGCGCCAGCAGCTTGGGGGCGTATACAGATACGCAGTATTTT. Translation gives CASSLGAYTDTQYF.

This clonotype was detected many times. The rearrangement uses TRBV12-3 or TRBV12-4 and TRBJ2-1, with unresolved D. V gave up 1 base and J gave up 6 bases, with 10 bases separating them. The CDR3 spans 14 residues. The DNA of the CDR3 is TGTGCCAGCAGTTTAGAGCCAGATCCCAATGAGCAGTTCTTC. It encodes CASSLEPDPNEQFF.

This clonotype was counted between two and nine times. This CDR3 is CSARAARGQTQYF. The CDR3, as DNA: TGCAGTGCTAGAGCCGCACGAGGCCAGACGCAGTATTTT. This sequence joins TRBV20-1 and TRBJ2-3; D is undetermined. This CDR3 is 13 amino acids long. CDR1 and CDR2 from the germline V gene are DFQATT and SNEGSKA (reference sequence). V was cut by 1 base and J by 9 bases, with 14 bases left in between.

The sample holds a few counts of this clonotype. CDR3 protein: CASSRLDPHEQFF. CDR3 nucleotides: TGTGCCAGCAGCCGACTAGACCCCCATGAGCAGTTCTTC. This chain joins TRBV12-3 or TRBV12-4 and TRBJ2-1, with a weak D call TRBD2 (6 bases). V was cut by 6 bases and J by 8 bases, with 14 bases left in between. The CDR3 extends over 13 amino acids.

This chain joins TRBV30 and TRBJ2-7; TRBD2 might be the D (6 bases). CDR3 size: 14 residues. Germline CDR1 and CDR2: GTSNPN and SVGIG (reference sequence). V shed 5 bases and J shed 2 bases, with 16 bases lying between them. The CDR3 loop reads CAWCHGTSTYEQYF. The CDR3 nucleotides are TGTGCCTGGTGCCACGGGACTTCAACCTACGAGCAGTACTTC.

This chain connects TRBV18 to TRBJ1-1; TRBD1 matches 10 bases. The CDR3 loop spans 16 amino acids. V lost 3 bases, J lost 3 bases, and 7 bases stayed unmatched. Germline V gives CDR1 KGHSH, CDR2 LQKENI. This CDR3 is CASSPGTGVADTEAFF. CDR3 sequence (DNA): TGTGCCAGCTCACCTGGGACAGGGGTGGCGGACACTGAAGCTTTCTTT.

In the case of this clonotype: This may arise from a read error, as a much more abundant clone is one base away. The chain carries TRBV7-2 and TRBJ1-2, with D tentatively TRBD1 (6 bases). Germline V lookup: CDR1 SGHTA, CDR2 FQGNSA. Trimming took 5 bases from V and 4 from J, leaving 17 bases between them. The CDR3 totals 15 residues. CDR3 DNA: TGTGCCAGCAGCCACCGTCCAGGGGTCCCCTATGGCTACACCTTC. Translated: CASSHRPGVPYGYTF.

This clonotype was detected only a few times. The chain combines TRBV12-3 or TRBV12-4 with TRBJ1-1; unclear D gene. V gave up 5 bases and J gave up 7 bases, with 14 bases separating them. The CDR3 has 13 amino acids. The CDR3 sequence is CASSHDTGSEAFF. CDR3 DNA: TGTGCCAGCAGTCATGATACGGGAAGTGAAGCTTTCTTT.

As to this clonotype: The germline gene is not matched at one end of the junction; a read error may be the cause. The CDR3 spells CASSVRERNLLDF. The CDR3, as DNA: TGTGCCAGCAGTGTCCGGGAAAGAAATTTGTTGGATTTT. The chain couples TRBV2 to TRBJ2-3; D might be TRBD2 (5 bases). The CDR3 runs to 13 residues. The V gene's germline CDR1 is SNHLY and CDR2 FYNNEI.

The chain links TRBV6-5 to TRBJ2-3; TRBD2 aligns across 11 bases. The CDR3 covers 18 residues. The junction had 12 bases not matched to a gene; V was cut back by 5 bases and J by 2 bases. Germline-derived CDR1 and CDR2 are MNHEY and SVGAGI. The CDR3 DNA sequence: TGTGCCAGCAGTCCTACCGGGCCTAGCGGGGGGAACACAGATACGCAGTATTTT. Its translation: CASSPTGPSGGNTDTQYF.

This clonotype was counted at least ten times. CDR3: CASSRQAGTEAFF. Here the CDR3 DNA reads TGTGCCAGCAGCCGACAAGCGGGGACTGAAGCTTTCTTT. This chain connects TRBV11-2 to TRBJ1-1; D is uncertain. V was cut by 5 bases and J by 5 bases, with 12 bases left in between. The CDR3 sequence is 13 residues long. Germline values: CDR1 SGHAT, CDR2 FQNNGV.

The V and J genes are TRBV10-2 and TRBJ1-1; no firm D call. The CDR3 contains 14 residues. Germline assignment: CDR1 WSHSY and CDR2 SAAADI. V lost 5 bases to trimming and J lost 3 bases, with 13 bases between them. CDR3 in amino acids: CASSWRQRDTEAFF. The CDR3, as DNA: TGCGCCAGCAGTTGGCGACAAAGGGACACTGAAGCTTTCTTT.

This clonotype was recorded at least ten times. The chain has TRBV12-3 or TRBV12-4 and TRBJ2-1; 11 bases fit TRBD2. Germline trimming cut 5 bases from V and 3 bases from J; bases unmatched to any gene: 3. CDR3 size: 15 residues. The CDR3 loop is CASSLSGGVYNEQFF. DNA of the CDR3: TGTGCCAGCAGTCTTAGCGGGGGGGTCTACAATGAGCAGTTCTTC.

There are a few counts of this clonotype. The V call is TRBV12-3 or TRBV12-4, the J call TRBJ2-3; 10 nucleotides match TRBD1. The CDR3 contains 14 residues. The junction had 6 bases not matched to a gene; V was cut back by 6 bases and J by 6 bases. The CDR3 coding sequence is TGTGCCAGCAGCAACCGGGACAGGGGTGATACGCAGTATTTT. It codes for CASSNRDRGDTQYF.

This clonotype appeared many times. The chain recombines TRBV7-9 with TRBJ2-7; TRBD1 is a possible D gene (6 bases). The V end was cut by 1 base, the J end by 7 bases, with 14 bases between. Germline V gene lookup returns CDR1 SEHNR and CDR2 FQNEAQ (reference sequence). The CDR3 loop spans 14 amino acids. The CDR3 coding sequence is TGTGCCAGCAGCTTAGGTACAGGGTACGGGGAGCAGTACTTC. It yields the protein CASSLGTGYGEQYF.

This clonotype was seen only a few times. The V call is TRBV20-1, the J call TRBJ2-1; 9 nucleotides align to TRBD2. CDR1 is DFQATT and CDR2 is SNEGSKA in the germline V gene (reference sequence). There are 14 residues in the CDR3. V shed 3 bases and J 7 bases; nucleotides not matched to a gene: 7. CDR3 protein: CSASGSGSRNEQFF. The CDR3 DNA reads as TGCAGTGCTAGTGGTAGCGGGAGTAGAAATGAGCAGTTCTTC.

In this sample, this clonotype turned up many times. The V gene is TRBV7-2, the J gene TRBJ1-5; 8 bases align to TRBD1. The CDR3 is 14 amino acids. CDR1 is SGHTA and CDR2 is FQGNSA in the germline V gene. V was pared by 5 bases and J by 5 bases, with 5 bases of the junction left unmatched. This CDR3 reads CASSQQGGYQPQHF. CDR3 coding DNA: TGTGCCAGCAGCCAACAGGGGGGGTATCAGCCCCAGCATTTT.

This clonotype was counted only a few times. This chain links TRBV6-1 with TRBJ1-4, with TRBD1 matching 7 bases. The junction had 8 bases not matched to a gene; V was cut back by 2 bases and J by 5 bases. This CDR3 comprises 16 residues. Germline V gene sequence: CDR1 MNHNS, CDR2 SASEGT. In nucleotides, the CDR3 is TGTGCCAGCAGTGAAACGGGACAGCAGCTAAATGAAAAACTGTTTTTT. Residues: CASSETGQQLNEKLFF.

This clonotype has a count of ten or more. This rearrangement joins TRBV12-3 or TRBV12-4 to TRBJ2-3; D is perhaps TRBD1 or TRBD2 (5 bases each). V dropped 7 bases and J dropped 4 bases, with 12 bases sitting between them. The CDR3 is 13 amino acids. The CDR3 bases are TGTGCCAGCACCCAGGGAGTCGCAGATACGCAGTATTTT. It translates to CASTQGVADTQYF.

The chain has TRBV5-1 and TRBJ2-2; the D is unclear. Germline V gene sequence: CDR1 SGHRS, CDR2 YFSETQ. V lost 2 bases to trimming and J lost 4 bases, with 3 bases between them. This CDR3 contains 12 residues. The CDR3 DNA sequence: TGCGCCAGCAGCTTTGCCACCGGGGAGCTGTTTTTT. Translated: CASSFATGELFF.

This clonotype was counted at least ten times. The chain employs TRBV7-9 and TRBJ2-5; 13 positions match TRBD2. CDR1 is SEHNR and CDR2 is FQNEAQ in the germline V gene (reference sequence). Losses at the gene ends were 4 bases for V and 5 bases for J; bases not matched to a gene: 7. CDR3 length: 16 residues. CDR3 nucleotide sequence: TGTGCCAGCAGCTCGTGGACTAGCGGGAGTCTGGAGACCCAGTACTTC. The encoded protein is CASSSWTSGSLETQYF. Full variable domain (missing parts from reference TRBV7-9 and TRBJ2-5): DTGVSQNPRHKITKRGQNVTFRCDPISEHNRLYWYRQTLGQGPEFLTYFQNEAQLEKSRLLSDRFSAERPKGSFSTLEIQRTEQGDSAMYLCASSSWTSGSLETQYFGPGTRLLVL.

This clonotype was seen only a few times. This chain connects TRBV11-2 to TRBJ2-7, with 7 nucleotides matching TRBD2. The CDR3 contains 15 residues. CDR1 is SGHAT and CDR2 is FQNNGV in the germline V gene. V was pared by 5 bases and J by 3 bases, with 10 bases of the junction left unmatched. In nucleotides, the CDR3 is TGTGCCAGCAGCCAATCCAGCGGGGCCAACTACGAGCAGTACTTC. Protein product: CASSQSSGANYEQYF. Looking up the rest from reference TRBV11-2 and TRBJ2-7 gives the full variable domain: EAGVAQSPRYKIIEKRQSVAFWCNPISGHATLYWYQQILGQGPKLLIQFQNNGVVDDSQLPKDRFSAERLKGVDSTLKIQPAKLEDSAVYLCASSQSSGANYEQYFGPGTRLTVT.

The rearrangement joins TRBV12-3 or TRBV12-4 to TRBJ2-7; TRBD1 is a possible D gene (5 bases). V was cut by 3 bases and J by 2 bases, with 11 bases left in between. This CDR3 has 14 residues. As DNA, the CDR3 is TGTGCCAGCAGTTTGGCAGGGCCTCCCTACGAGCAGTACTTC. Its protein product is CASSLAGPPYEQYF.

This clonotype was detected ten times or more. The chain's CDR3 is CASSDQGNTEAFF. CDR3 in DNA: TGTGCCAGCAGTGACCAGGGGAACACTGAAGCTTTCTTT. The chain combines TRBV2 with TRBJ1-1, with a tentative D call TRBD1 (5 bases). Looked up from germline, CDR1 is SNHLY and CDR2 is FYNNEI. V lost 3 bases to trimming and J lost 1 base, with 6 bases between them. CDR3 length equals 13 residues.